The 5 T cell receptor beta chains in this list originate from one sample, sequenced in a study of response to subunit inactivated influenza vaccine. In TCRdb, the RT-PCR reads were re-called with MiXCR into one record per CDR3 protein. The sample has under 800,000 distinct CDR3 sequences, around 14% seen once. Sample: PBMCs from blood, taken less than 15 days before vaccination. The receptors were sampled from a man between 50 and 59 years old who received an inactivated influenza vaccine.

This chain uses TRBV5-1 with TRBJ1-2; TRBD1 matches 7 bases. The CDR3 loop spans 16 amino acids. The V gene end was trimmed by 7 bases and the J gene end by 7 bases; junction bases not matched to a gene: 19. Germline CDR1 SGHRS, CDR2 YFSETQ. CDR3 DNA sequence: TGCGCCAGCCGCCCAGGGGGGGCGCCTGGTGAACGTGGCTACACCTTC. Amino acid sequence: CASRPGGAPGERGYTF.

Only a few counts were recorded for this clonotype. V gene TRBV5-1 combines with J gene TRBJ2-5; TRBD2 agrees at 11 bases. In germline, CDR1 is SGHRS, CDR2 YFSETQ. V lost 0 bases to trimming and J lost 5 bases; unmatched junction nucleotides: 3. CDR3 length: 15 amino acids. CDR3 protein: CASSLALAGAETQYF. Here the CDR3 DNA reads TGCGCCAGCAGCTTGGCACTAGCGGGGGCTGAGACCCAGTACTTC.

In its sample, this clonotype was seen a few times. The chain couples TRBV20-1 to TRBJ1-2; D not certain. The CDR3 sequence is 14 residues long. The germline V and J ends were trimmed by 0 bases and 2 bases, with 10 bases remaining between them. Germline V gene data show CDR1 as DFQATT and CDR2 as SNEGSKA (reference sequence). The DNA for the CDR3 is TGCAGTGCTAGAGATCTTAGGAGGAACTATGGCTACACCTTC. Its protein product is CSARDLRRNYGYTF.

Concerning this clonotype itself: A clone one base away is much larger, so this may be a read error. J is TRBJ2-1 and V is TRBV12-3 or TRBV12-4, with D perhaps matching TRBD1 (6 bases). This CDR3 has 16 residues. V shed 6 bases and J shed 12 bases, with 27 bases lying between them. The CDR3 loop reads CASSPRQAAVNEPQFF. DNA for the CDR3: TGTGCCAGCAGCCCCAGACAGGCGGCTGTTAATGAGCCGCAGTTCTTC.

The V and J genes are TRBV3-1 and TRBJ1-4, with unresolved D. This CDR3 has 13 residues. Trimming shortened V by 0 bases and J by 8 bases, and 7 bases separated the two germline ends. CDR1 is LGHDT, CDR2 YNNKEL, per germline (reference sequence). The CDR3, as DNA: TGTGCCAGCAGCCAAGATATGCGGGAAAAACTGTTTTTT. Amino acid sequence: CASSQDMREKLFF.